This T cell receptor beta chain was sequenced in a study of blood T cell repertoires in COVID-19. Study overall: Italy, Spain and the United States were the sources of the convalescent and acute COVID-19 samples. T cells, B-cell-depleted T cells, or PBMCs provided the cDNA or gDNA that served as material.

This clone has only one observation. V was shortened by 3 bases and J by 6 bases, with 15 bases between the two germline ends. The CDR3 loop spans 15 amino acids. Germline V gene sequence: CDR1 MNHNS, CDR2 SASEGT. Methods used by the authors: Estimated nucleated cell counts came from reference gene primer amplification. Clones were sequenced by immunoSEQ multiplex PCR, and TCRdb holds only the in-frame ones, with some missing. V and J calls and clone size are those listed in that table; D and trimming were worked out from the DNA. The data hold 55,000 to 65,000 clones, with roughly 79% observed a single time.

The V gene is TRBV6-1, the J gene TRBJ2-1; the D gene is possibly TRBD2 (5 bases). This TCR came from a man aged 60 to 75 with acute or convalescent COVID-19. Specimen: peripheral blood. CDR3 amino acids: CASSERALWVNEQFF. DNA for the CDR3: TGTGCCAGCAGTGAGAGGGCGCTCTGGGTCAATGAGCAGTTCTTC.